One and the same sample provided the 16 T cell receptor beta chains below, sequenced in a study of shared clonotypes between healthy human individuals. Method: immunoSEQ multiplex PCR; TCRdb's copy keeps in-frame clones and lacks some. The sample carries roughly 1,000,000 clones, 70% to 80% recorded once. The sequencing input was memory CD4+ T cells from PBMCs. The subset is: CD45RA-negative fraction. The receptors derive from a man younger than 30 in good health. Some clones in this sample may be carry-over from other donors' samples.

The chain carries TRBV10-3 and TRBJ2-7, with TRBD2 matching over 10 bases. Looked up from germline, CDR1 is ENHRY and CDR2 is SYGVKD. The CDR3 consists of 16 residues. Trimming cost V 0 bases and J 6 bases; bases outside gene matches: 8. CDR3 loop: CAISESGASGRGEQYF. For the CDR3, the DNA is TGTGCCATCAGTGAGTCGGGCGCTAGCGGGAGAGGCGAGCAGTACTTC.

This clone was observed a single time. V is TRBV6-1 and J is TRBJ2-3, with D maybe TRBD1 (6 bases). The CDR3 length is 13 residues. Trimming removed 6 bases at V and 2 bases at J, with 9 bases between. From germline, CDR1 is MNHNS and CDR2 SASEGT. The CDR3 region is CASRGHNTDTQYF. DNA of the CDR3: TGTGCCAGCAGGGGACACAACACAGATACGCAGTATTTT.

This clone was seen a handful of times. This CDR3 is CASSLNTLGNGYTF. Written as DNA, the CDR3 is TGTGCCAGCAGCTTGAACACACTAGGCAATGGCTACACCTTC. V and J are TRBV5-4 and TRBJ1-2; D not certain. Trimming left V 1 base short and J 6 bases short, with 13 bases between. There are 14 residues in the CDR3. The V gene's germline CDR1 is SGHNT and CDR2 YYREEE (reference sequence).

The V gene is TRBV5-5, the J gene TRBJ1-5, with TRBD1 matching over 8 bases. Germline trimming cut 1 base from V and 7 bases from J; bases unmatched to any gene: 10. This CDR3 has 16 residues. Germline CDR1 reads SGHKS; CDR2 reads YYEKEE (reference sequence). The CDR3 region has the DNA TGTGCCAGCAGCTTGTCTTTCGGACAGGGAGGCCAGCCCCAGCATTTT. Translating it yields CASSLSFGQGGQPQHF. Filled out from reference TRBV5-5 and TRBJ1-5, the complete variable domain reads DAGVTQSPTHLIKTRGQQVTLRCSPISGHKSVSWYQQVLGQGPQFIFQYYEKEERGRGNFPDRFSARQFPNYSSELNVNALLLGDSALYLCASSLSFGQGGQPQHFGDGTRLSIL.

This clone was detected a few times. The V and J genes are TRBV5-3 and TRBJ2-3; D is undetermined. TRBV5-3 falls under the ORF class, with uncertain function. The V end lost 4 bases, the J end lost 6 bases, and 12 bases lay between the germline ends. The CDR3 consists of 13 residues. CDR3: CARSPPPEDTQYF. The CDR3 nucleotides are TGTGCCAGAAGCCCACCCCCCGAGGATACGCAGTATTTT.

The chain has TRBV5-1 and TRBJ2-5; D possibly matches TRBD1 or TRBD2 (5 bases each). CDR1 and CDR2 (germline): SGHRS, YFSETQ. Trimming removed 4 bases from V and 5 bases from J, with 15 bases in between. The length of the CDR3 is 14 residues. The chain's CDR3 is CASSRMGEGETQYF. In DNA form, the CDR3 reads TGCGCCAGCAGCCGGATGGGAGAGGGGGAGACCCAGTACTTC.

The V call is TRBV2, the J call TRBJ2-7; TRBD1 might be the D (5 bases). V was cut by 6 bases and J by 2 bases, with 11 bases left in between. The CDR3 totals 13 residues. Looked up from germline, CDR1 is SNHLY and CDR2 is FYNNEI. In DNA, the CDR3 is TGTGCCAGCAGACCTCAGGGTCCCTACGAGCAGTACTTC. This encodes CASRPQGPYEQYF. Supplemented by reference TRBV2 and TRBJ2-7, the full variable domain reads EPEVTQTPSHQVTQMGQEVILRCVPISNHLYFYWYRQILGQKVEFLVSFYNNEISEKSEIFDDQFSVERPDGSNFTLKIRSTKLEDSAMYFCASRPQGPYEQYFGPGTRLTVT.

This clone was observed a handful of times. The chain carries TRBV6-1 and TRBJ1-2, with unresolved D. Germline V gives CDR1 MNHNS, CDR2 SASEGT. V shed 0 bases and J shed 5 bases, with 13 bases lying between them. The CDR3 spans 15 residues. The DNA of the CDR3 is TGTGCCAGCAGTGAAGCCCGGGGTTGGGGATATGGCTACACCTTC. It translates to CASSEARGWGYGYTF.

The gene calls are TRBV19 and TRBJ2-6; TRBD1 might be the D (6 bases). CDR3 length equals 14 residues. Trimming took 6 bases from V and 1 from J, leaving 7 bases between them. The germline V gene has CDR1 LNHDA and CDR2 SQIVND (reference sequence). Here the CDR3 DNA reads TGTGCCAGTAGACAGGGTTCTGGGGCCAACGTCCTGACTTTC. It codes for CASRQGSGANVLTF. Together with reference TRBV19 and TRBJ2-6, the CDR3 gives the full variable domain: DGGITQSPKYLFRKEGQNVTLSCEQNLNHDAMYWYRQDPGQGLRLIYYSQIVNDFQKGDIAEGYSVSREKKESFPLTVTSAQKNPTAFYLCASRQGSGANVLTFGAGSRLTVL.

A few counts support this clone. The gene calls are TRBV18 and TRBJ1-1, with 10 bases aligning to TRBD1. V was pared by 1 base and J by 6 bases, with 5 bases of the junction left unmatched. Germline V gene data show CDR1 as KGHSH and CDR2 as LQKENI. The CDR3 runs 15 residues. The DNA of the CDR3 is TGTGCCAGCTCACCACGAGGGACAGGGGTCGCTGAAGCTTTCTTT. Translated, it gives CASSPRGTGVAEAFF.

The CDR3: CASSQVRDTYTDTQYF. CDR3 sequence (DNA): TGCGCCAGCAGCCAAGTCCGGGACACCTACACAGATACGCAGTATTTT. The J gene is TRBJ2-3, the V gene TRBV4-1; D is perhaps TRBD1 (6 bases). The ends were cut back, 1 base at V and 2 bases at J, with 13 bases in the middle. There are 16 residues in the CDR3. Germline-derived CDR1 and CDR2 are MGHRA and YSYEKL.

This clone was seen only a few times. The rearrangement uses TRBV30 and TRBJ1-2; D is possibly TRBD1 (5 bases). Trimming stripped 5 bases from V and 4 bases from J, with 17 bases between. Germline CDR1 and CDR2: GTSNPN and SVGIG (reference sequence). CDR3 length equals 14 residues. The CDR3 nucleotides are TGTGCCTGGGAACGACCCCAGGGAATCTATGGCTACACCTTC. Translated: CAWERPQGIYGYTF.

Worth noting for this clone: Other DNA sequences of this sample code for an identical CDR3. In nucleotides, the CDR3 is TGTGCCAGCTCCCCCGCCTTCCAAGAGACCCAGTACTTC. It translates to CASSPAFQETQYF. V is TRBV18 and J is TRBJ2-5; no definite D call. Per germline, CDR1 KGHSH and CDR2 LQKENI. The CDR3 has 13 residues. The V end was cut by 6 bases, the J end by 1 base, with 9 bases between.

This chain links TRBV9 with TRBJ2-1; 8 bases line up with TRBD2. Looked up from germline, CDR1 is SGDLS and CDR2 is YYNGEE. V shed 0 bases and J 2 bases; nucleotides not matched to a gene: 4. There are 16 residues in the CDR3. CDR3 in DNA: TGTGCCAGCAGCGTAGGCTATAGCGGGGCCTACAATGAGCAGTTCTTC. Translated: CASSVGYSGAYNEQFF.

Concerning this clone: The sample has other DNA sequences that encode this CDR3 too. The chain carries TRBV18 and TRBJ1-1, with TRBD1 identical over 11 bases. V lost 3 bases and J lost 5; bases outside the gene matches: 5. The germline gives CDR1 KGHSH, CDR2 LQKENI. This CDR3 has 15 amino acids. The CDR3 reads CASSPGQGAGTEAFF. CDR3 nucleotide sequence: TGTGCCAGCTCACCCGGACAGGGGGCTGGAACTGAAGCTTTCTTT.

This clone was recorded once. The rearrangement joins TRBV4-3 to TRBJ2-7; a weak D match, TRBD1 (5 bases). V dropped 2 bases and J dropped 5 bases, with 16 bases sitting between them. There are 15 residues in the CDR3. Looked up from germline, CDR1 is LGHNA and CDR2 is YSLEER. The CDR3 DNA reads TGCGCCAGCAGCCAACAACAGGTATCTCCCCACGAGCAGTACTTC. Its protein is CASSQQQVSPHEQYF.